The entry below gives a single TCR beta chain sequence along with its context. CDR3 length: 15 amino acids. V gave up 2 bases and J gave up 8 bases, with 15 bases separating them. Germline values: CDR1 MNHEY, CDR2 SVGEGT. A second PCR of about 7 to 12 cycles used a sample-barcoded 5' primer and a J-beta primer mix. TCRdb fed the 5' RACE reads into MiXCR, producing one record per CDR3 protein. Counted here are about 780,000 distinct CDR3 sequences, about half occurring once; the ten biggest clones make up 15% to 20%. This specimen belongs to a study of blood T cells in healthy people across ages. The material sequenced was blood. The chain has TRBV6-2 or TRBV6-3 and TRBJ1-4; a weak D match, TRBD1 (6 bases). The TCR sequence derives from an elderly man in good health. Here the CDR3 reads CASSYNRAGGEKLFF. CDR3 bases: TGTGCCAGCAGTTACAACAGGGCCGGCGGGGAAAAACTGTTTTTT.